This is a list of T cell receptor beta chains from one sample in a study of control samples from healthy donors and cancer patients. Clones were sequenced by immunoSEQ multiplex PCR, and TCRdb holds only the in-frame ones, with some missing. In the table there are approximately 120,000 clones, roughly 91% of which are singletons. Sequencing used blood. The receptors were sampled from a woman in her 50s in good health. Both conserved end residues are part of each CDR3. Clone size is stated in some rows and not others, as once, few, many or a class when expanded.

TRBJ2-1,-,TRBV24-1,CATSDYWSSYNEQFF
TRBJ1-1,-,TRBV7-8,CASSSGGDARGTEAFF
TRBJ2-1,-,TRBV9,CASSGREAWGNEQFF
TRBJ2-2,-,TRBV6-2/TRBV6-3,CASSYSMEARWTGELFF
TRBJ2-3,-,TRBV7-3,CASSLTLAGDTQYF
TRBJ1-1,-,TRBV5-5,CASSLATLRNTEAFF
TRBJ2-2,-,TRBV3-1/TRBV3-2,CASSQGIGGRSGELFF
TRBJ2-5,-,TRBV2,CASSELVVSSVETQYF
TRBJ2-5,-,TRBV5-1,CASSSGVAGGQETQYF
TRBJ1-4,-,TRBV5-6,CASSLGGDPRLEKLFF
TRBJ1-4,-,TRBV5-1,CASSRTGGIEKLFF
TRBJ1-5,-,TRBV7-9,CASSPSRGGGNQPQHF
TRBJ1-3,-,TRBV6-5,CASRTTENTIYF
TRBJ1-2,-,TRBV20-1,CSARTDYGYTF
TRBJ1-6,few,TRBV4-1,CASSQERSSYNSPLHF
TRBJ2-2,once,TRBV6-5,CASRPGGGVRELFF
TRBJ2-1,-,TRBV2,CAQTVRSASGKIFYNEQFF
TRBJ1-2,-,TRBV5-5,CASSLGGNGYTF
TRBJ2-5,-,TRBV5-4,CASSWASGVQETQYF
TRBJ2-2,-,TRBV19,CASKSGGGTGELFF
TRBJ1-6,few,TRBV3-1/TRBV3-2,CASRYRNSPLHF
TRBJ2-1,-,TRBV10-1,CASSEWRGSSYNEQFF
TRBJ1-3,-,TRBV3-1/TRBV3-2,CASSLGQGSGNTIYF
TRBJ1-1,-,TRBV10-3,CAISVNRDRVNTEAFF
TRBJ2-3,-,TRBV5-1,CASSFGRGLGDTQYF
TRBJ1-5,-,TRBV5-1,CASSPGTGNQPQHF
TRBJ2-1,-,TRBV9,CASSANLVNEQFF
TRBJ2-4,-,TRBV23-1,CASSQSGQAGISKNIQYF
TRBJ2-3,-,TRBV7-2,CASSFHPGGTDTQYF
TRBJ1-2,-,TRBV19,CASSLTGLGYGYTF
TRBJ1-2,-,TRBV7-9,CASSLGQANYGYTF
TRBJ1-2,once,TRBV6-5,CASSLLRGYGCTF
TRBJ1-4,once,TRBV15,CATSRDPGGNEKLFF